The 3 T cell receptor beta chains below come from one sample, sequenced in a study of naive and memory T cell subsets. An equimolar mix of two oligonucleotides served as the beta constant-region primer for TRBC1 and TRBC2. The ligated cDNA underwent four PCR rounds using SP2 and nested alpha and beta constant-region primers. MiXCR, run by TCRdb on the UMI-ligation and nested PCR reads, gives a single entry per CDR3 protein. The table includes more than 120,000 distinct CDR3 sequences, under 25% detected once. Study-level results: A few larger clonotypes appeared in naive repertoires, especially CD8, possibly memory cells re-expressing CD45RA.

Their recognized antigens are unknown. Sequencing was done on a sample of naive CD8+ T cells from blood. Receptors originate from a human donor in good health.

The chain joins TRBV5-6 to TRBJ1-2; D gene unclear. The CDR3 totals 14 residues. Trimming took off 5 bases at V and 3 bases at J, with 14 bases between the two ends. Germline values: CDR1 SGHDT, CDR2 YYEEEE. CDR3 region: CASSSREAHYGYTF. The CDR3, as DNA: TGTGCCAGCAGTTCGAGGGAGGCGCACTATGGCTACACCTTC.

This clonotype was observed a handful of times. V and J are TRBV12-3 or TRBV12-4 and TRBJ2-2, with a tentative D call TRBD2 (6 bases). Trimming left V 6 bases short and J 5 bases short, with 10 bases between. The CDR3 loop spans 13 amino acids. The CDR3 region has the DNA TGTGCCAGCAGCCCCGGGGGAACCGGGGAGCTGTTTTTT. This sequence encodes CASSPGGTGELFF.

J is TRBJ2-7 and V is TRBV13; D not resolved. Trimming took 0 bases from V and 5 from J, leaving 8 bases between them. Germline CDR1 and CDR2: PRHDT and FYEKMQ (reference sequence). The CDR3 is made up of 13 amino acids. CDR3 region: CASSLGGWDEQYF. CDR3 sequence (DNA): TGTGCCAGCAGCTTAGGAGGGTGGGACGAGCAGTACTTC. The complete variable domain, with remaining parts taken from reference TRBV13 and TRBJ2-7, reads AAGVIQSPRHLIKEKRETATLKCYPIPRHDTVYWYQQGPGQDPQFLISFYEKMQSDKGSIPDRFSAQQFSDYHSELNMSSLELGDSALYFCASSLGGWDEQYFGPGTRLTVT.